A selection of T cell receptor beta chains follows, all from one sample in a study of graft-versus-host responses after intestinal transplantation. The data were produced by immunoSEQ multiplex PCR, yet TCRdb's version contains in-frame clones alone and is incomplete. The sample consists of 77,000 or so clones, around 92% of them appearing once. Material: PBMCs, obtained 98 days after intestinal transplantation. The receptors were sampled from a human patient who received an intestinal transplant, so some T cells may come from the graft donor. Both conserved end residues are part of each CDR3. Each record gives: CDR3 DNA, CDR3 protein, clone size, J gene, V gene, D gene. D genes are given only for firm matches. Clone size is stated in some rows and not others, as once, few, many or a class when expanded.

DNA: TGTGCCAGCAGTGAAGCGGCCCCCTCCTACGAGCAGTACTTC
CDR3: CASSEAAPSYEQYF
size: NA
J: TRBJ2-7
V: TRBV2
D: NA

DNA: TGTGCCAGCAGCTTAGATGTCCTGAGCTCCTACGAGCAGTACTTC
CDR3: CASSLDVLSSYEQYF
size: NA
J: TRBJ2-7
V: TRBV11-2
D: NA

DNA: TGTGCCAGCAGTTTCCTACCTTTCGGGGGTGCTGGAAACACCATATATTTT
CDR3: CASSFLPFGGAGNTIYF
size: NA
J: TRBJ1-3
V: TRBV27
D: NA

DNA: TGTGCCACCAGCAGAGGGACCCTGGGACCTCAAGAGACCCAGTACTTC
CDR3: CATSRGTLGPQETQYF
size: NA
J: TRBJ2-5
V: TRBV15
D: NA

DNA: TGTGCCAGTAGTATAAGTCCCCGGACCTACGAGCAGTACTTC
CDR3: CASSISPRTYEQYF
size: NA
J: TRBJ2-7
V: TRBV19
D: NA

DNA: TGTGCCAGCAGTGAAGCGGCGGGAGTGGGGCTTAGCACAGATACGCAGTATTTT
CDR3: CASSEAAGVGLSTDTQYF
size: NA
J: TRBJ2-3
V: TRBV2
D: TRBD2

DNA: TGTGCCAGTAGGGTACCCGCGCGCCAGCCGAACACCGGGGAGCTGTTTTTT
CDR3: CASRVPARQPNTGELFF
size: NA
J: TRBJ2-2
V: TRBV19
D: NA

DNA: TGCGCCAGCAGCTTCAGGGGGCTCAGACTAGTAAATCCCTACGAGCAGTACTTC
CDR3: CASSFRGLRLVNPYEQYF
size: NA
J: TRBJ2-7
V: TRBV5-1
D: TRBD1

DNA: TGTGCCAGCAGTTACTCCGGACAGGTCTATGGCTACACCTTC
CDR3: CASSYSGQVYGYTF
size: NA
J: TRBJ1-2
V: TRBV6-5
D: TRBD1

DNA: TGTGCCAGCAGCTCCGGACTTACGAACACCGGGGAGCTGTTTTTT
CDR3: CASSSGLTNTGELFF
size: NA
J: TRBJ2-2
V: TRBV5-5
D: NA

DNA: TGTGCCAGCGGGGGCACAGATACGCAGTATTTT
CDR3: CASGGTDTQYF
size: NA
J: TRBJ2-3
V: TRBV2
D: NA

DNA: TGCGCCAGCAGTATAGCCGGAGTCACCGGGGAGCTGTTTTTT
CDR3: CASSIAGVTGELFF
size: NA
J: TRBJ2-2
V: TRBV5-1
D: NA

DNA: TGTGCCAGCAGCTGGGACAGTTCCTATGGCTACACCTTC
CDR3: CASSWDSSYGYTF
size: NA
J: TRBJ1-2
V: TRBV7-9
D: TRBD1

DNA: TGCGCCAGCAGCCAAGGTAGCTTTTCCTACGAGCAGTACTTC
CDR3: CASSQGSFSYEQYF
size: NA
J: TRBJ2-7
V: TRBV4-1
D: NA

DNA: TGTGCCAGCAGCCCCTTTCCCACCAGCACAGATACGCAGTATTTT
CDR3: CASSPFPTSTDTQYF
size: NA
J: TRBJ2-3
V: TRBV9
D: NA

DNA: TGTGCCAGCAGTGAAGGGGACAGGGGGATTTTATACGCTGAAGCTTTCTTT
CDR3: CASSEGDRGILYAEAFF
size: NA
J: TRBJ1-1
V: TRBV6-1
D: TRBD1

DNA: TGCGCCAGCAGTGAGTTGAGGACAGGGCGGGAGCAGTACTTC
CDR3: CASSELRTGREQYF
size: NA
J: TRBJ2-7
V: TRBV10-1
D: TRBD1

DNA: NA
CDR3: CASKGEGKRWGQGAVDEQFF
size: NA
J: TRBJ2-1
V: TRBV21-1
D: NA

DNA: TGCGCCAGCAGCCAAGGTCAGGGAGTACCCTACGAGCAGTACTTC
CDR3: CASSQGQGVPYEQYF
size: NA
J: TRBJ2-7
V: TRBV4-3
D: NA

DNA: TGTGCCAGCAGTGAAGCCCGACAGGGTTTCGGCAATCAGCCCCAGCATTTT
CDR3: CASSEARQGFGNQPQHF
size: NA
J: TRBJ1-5
V: TRBV2
D: TRBD1

DNA: TGTGCCAGCAGCTTAAGTATAGGGGCGTACAATGAGCAGTTCTTC
CDR3: CASSLSIGAYNEQFF
size: NA
J: TRBJ2-1
V: TRBV5-6
D: NA

DNA: TGTGCCAGCAGCTTGCTAGACAGGGGTGGAGGCAATCAGCCCCAGCATTTT
CDR3: CASSLLDRGGGNQPQHF
size: NA
J: TRBJ1-5
V: TRBV7-8
D: TRBD1

DNA: TGCGCCAGCAGCCGAGGACAGGACCCTACCTACGAGCAGTACTTC
CDR3: CASSRGQDPTYEQYF
size: NA
J: TRBJ2-7
V: TRBV5-1
D: TRBD1

DNA: TGTGCCAGCTCACCAGGGACAGATACGCAGTATTTT
CDR3: CASSPGTDTQYF
size: NA
J: TRBJ2-3
V: TRBV18
D: NA

DNA: TGCGCCAGCAGCGAGGGACAGACCTACAATGAGCAGTTCTTC
CDR3: CASSEGQTYNEQFF
size: NA
J: TRBJ2-1
V: TRBV5-1
D: TRBD1

DNA: TGTGCCAGCAGCTTACTATCCGCAGGCGGCTACACCTTC
CDR3: CASSLLSAGGYTF
size: NA
J: TRBJ1-2
V: TRBV13
D: NA

DNA: TGTGCCAGCAGTGAACGGGGCTACGAGCAGTACTTC
CDR3: CASSERGYEQYF
size: few
J: TRBJ2-7
V: TRBV2
D: NA

DNA: TGTGCCAGCAGCTTAGAAGGCGGCGGGGGTGGTGAGACCCAGTACTTC
CDR3: CASSLEGGGGGETQYF
size: NA
J: TRBJ2-5
V: TRBV7-6
D: TRBD2

DNA: TGTGCCAGCAGATCTCGGGAGGAGGTCCTCGTAGCCAAAAACATTCAGTACTTC
CDR3: CASRSREEVLVAKNIQYF
size: NA
J: TRBJ2-4
V: TRBV28
D: TRBD2

DNA: TGTGCCAGCAGCTCAGAAGGGGGCATGTACGAGCAGTACTTC
CDR3: CASSSEGGMYEQYF
size: NA
J: TRBJ2-7
V: TRBV7-8
D: TRBD1

DNA: TGTGCCAGCAGTTTATCTAGCGGGAGGGCTAGTACGCAGTATTTT
CDR3: CASSLSSGRASTQYF
size: NA
J: TRBJ2-3
V: TRBV27
D: TRBD2

DNA: TGCAGCGTCGCCTCGTCCCGCTACGAGCAGTACTTC
CDR3: CSVASSRYEQYF
size: NA
J: TRBJ2-7
V: TRBV29-1
D: NA

DNA: TGTGCCAGCAGCTTGCCGGGACTAGCATTCAATGAGCAGTTCTTC
CDR3: CASSLPGLAFNEQFF
size: NA
J: TRBJ2-1
V: TRBV5-4
D: TRBD2

DNA: TGTGCCAGTAGTATAGGCGGGAGCGGCACCGGGGAGCTGTTTTTT
CDR3: CASSIGGSGTGELFF
size: NA
J: TRBJ2-2
V: TRBV19
D: TRBD2

DNA: TGTGCCAGCAGCGTAGCTGAGGCAGGGAGCGAGCAGTACTTC
CDR3: CASSVAEAGSEQYF
size: once
J: TRBJ2-7
V: TRBV9
D: NA

DNA: TGTGCCAGCAGTTTTCGTGAAGGGGCCCTTCAGCCCCAGCATTTT
CDR3: CASSFREGALQPQHF
size: NA
J: TRBJ1-5
V: TRBV28
D: NA

DNA: TGTGCCAGTAGTAGCAGACAGGGGAGATATGGCTACACCTTC
CDR3: CASSSRQGRYGYTF
size: NA
J: TRBJ1-2
V: TRBV19
D: TRBD1

DNA: TGTGCCAGCATGGGTCGGGGAGTGGACCACGAGCAGTACTTC
CDR3: CASMGRGVDHEQYF
size: NA
J: TRBJ2-7
V: TRBV6-1
D: NA

DNA: TGCGCCAGCAGCCAAGAACAGTTTAATGAAAAACTGTTTTTT
CDR3: CASSQEQFNEKLFF
size: NA
J: TRBJ1-4
V: TRBV4-3
D: NA

DNA: TGTGCCAGCAGTGAATACGACAGGTTAAGTGGAAACACCATATATTTT
CDR3: CASSEYDRLSGNTIYF
size: NA
J: TRBJ1-3
V: TRBV6-1
D: NA

DNA: TGTGCCAGCAGTTTTCTCCTCCAGGGGGCGCGCGAGCAGTACTTC
CDR3: CASSFLLQGAREQYF
size: NA
J: TRBJ2-7
V: TRBV28
D: TRBD1

DNA: TGTGCCACCAGCAGAGATCGGGGAGGGGAGGCCACCGGGGAGCTGTTTTTT
CDR3: CATSRDRGGEATGELFF
size: NA
J: TRBJ2-2
V: TRBV15
D: TRBD2

DNA: TGTGCCAGCAGCCCACTCCAGGGGCCCCCGAGCACAGATACGCAGTATTTT
CDR3: CASSPLQGPPSTDTQYF
size: once
J: TRBJ2-3
V: TRBV7-4
D: NA

DNA: TGTGCCAGTAGTATGGGGACAACCTATGGCTACACCTTC
CDR3: CASSMGTTYGYTF
size: NA
J: TRBJ1-2
V: TRBV19
D: NA

DNA: TGTGCCTACTGGGGCAGGGGGACCGGGGAGCTGTTTTTT
CDR3: CAYWGRGTGELFF
size: NA
J: TRBJ2-2
V: TRBV2
D: TRBD1